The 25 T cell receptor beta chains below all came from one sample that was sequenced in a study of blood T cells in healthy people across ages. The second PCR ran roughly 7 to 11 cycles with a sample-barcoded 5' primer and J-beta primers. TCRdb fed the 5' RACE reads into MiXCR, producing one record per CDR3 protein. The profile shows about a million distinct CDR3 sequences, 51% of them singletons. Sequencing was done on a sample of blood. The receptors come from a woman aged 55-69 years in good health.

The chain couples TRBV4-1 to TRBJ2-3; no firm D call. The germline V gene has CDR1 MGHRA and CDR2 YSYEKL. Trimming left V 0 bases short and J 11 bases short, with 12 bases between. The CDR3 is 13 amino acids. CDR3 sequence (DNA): TGCGCCAGCAGCCAAGATGGGGTGACCCGGCAGTATTTT. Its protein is CASSQDGVTRQYF.

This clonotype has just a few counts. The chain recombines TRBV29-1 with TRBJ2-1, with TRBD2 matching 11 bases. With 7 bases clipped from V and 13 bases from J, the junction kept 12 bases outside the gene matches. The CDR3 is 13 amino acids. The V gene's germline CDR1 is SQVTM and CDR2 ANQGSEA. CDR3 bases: TGCAGCGGGGGTCTGCGTAGCGGGAGGGCTCAGTTCTTC. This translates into CSGGLRSGRAQFF.

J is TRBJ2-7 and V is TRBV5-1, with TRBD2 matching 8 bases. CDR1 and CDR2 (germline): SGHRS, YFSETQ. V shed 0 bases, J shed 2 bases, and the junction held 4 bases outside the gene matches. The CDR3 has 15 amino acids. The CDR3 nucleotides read TGCGCCAGCAGCTTGGGTGGACTAGCTACCTACGAGCAGTACTTC. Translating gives CASSLGGLATYEQYF.

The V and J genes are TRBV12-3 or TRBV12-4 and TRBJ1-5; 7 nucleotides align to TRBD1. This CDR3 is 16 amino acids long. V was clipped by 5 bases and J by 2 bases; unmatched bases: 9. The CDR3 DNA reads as TGTGCCAGCAGTCCGCCGGGACAGCCGGGCAATCAGCCCCAGCATTTT. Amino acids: CASSPPGQPGNQPQHF.

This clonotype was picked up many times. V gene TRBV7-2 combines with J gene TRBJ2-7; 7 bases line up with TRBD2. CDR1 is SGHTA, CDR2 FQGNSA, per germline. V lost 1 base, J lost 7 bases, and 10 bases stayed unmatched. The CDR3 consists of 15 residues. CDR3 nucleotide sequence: TGTGCCAGCAGCTTAGTCGGCGGGAGTCCTAAGGAGCAGTACTTC. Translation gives CASSLVGGSPKEQYF.

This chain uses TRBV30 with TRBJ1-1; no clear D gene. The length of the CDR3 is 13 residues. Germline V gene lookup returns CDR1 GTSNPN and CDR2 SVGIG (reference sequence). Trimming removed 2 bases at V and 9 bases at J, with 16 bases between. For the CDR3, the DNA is TGTGCCTGGAGTAGGCCGTGGCGGGAAAAAGCTTTCTTT. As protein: CAWSRPWREKAFF.

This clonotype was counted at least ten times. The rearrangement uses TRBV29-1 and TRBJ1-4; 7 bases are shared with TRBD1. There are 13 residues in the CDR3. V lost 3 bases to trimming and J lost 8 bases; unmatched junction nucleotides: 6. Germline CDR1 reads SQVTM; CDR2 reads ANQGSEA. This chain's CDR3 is CSVDSGRGEKLFF. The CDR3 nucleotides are TGCAGCGTTGACTCGGGCAGGGGGGAAAAACTGTTTTTT.

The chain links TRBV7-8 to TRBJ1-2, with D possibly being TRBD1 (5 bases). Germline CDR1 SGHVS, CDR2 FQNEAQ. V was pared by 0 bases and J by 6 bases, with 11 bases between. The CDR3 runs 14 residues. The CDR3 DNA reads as TGTGCCAGCAGCTTAGCGCAAGGGGTAGATGGCTACACCTTC. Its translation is CASSLAQGVDGYTF. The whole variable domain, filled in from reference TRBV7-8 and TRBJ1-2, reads GAGVSQSPRYKVAKRGQDVALRCDPISGHVSLFWYQQALGQGPEFLTYFQNEAQLDKSGLPSDRFFAERPEGSVSTLKIQRTQQEDSAVYLCASSLAQGVDGYTFGSGTRLTVV.

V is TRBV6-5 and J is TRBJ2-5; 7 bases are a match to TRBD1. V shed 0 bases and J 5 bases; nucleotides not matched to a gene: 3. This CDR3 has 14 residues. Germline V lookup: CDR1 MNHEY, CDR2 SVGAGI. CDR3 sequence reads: CASSYSQGWETQYF. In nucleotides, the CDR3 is TGTGCCAGCAGTTACTCACAGGGGTGGGAGACCCAGTACTTC.

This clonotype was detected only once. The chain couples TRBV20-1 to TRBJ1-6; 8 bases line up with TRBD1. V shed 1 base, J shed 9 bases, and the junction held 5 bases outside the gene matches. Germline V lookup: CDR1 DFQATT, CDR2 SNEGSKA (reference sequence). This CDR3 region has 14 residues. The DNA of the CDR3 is TGCAGTGCTAGAGGGGACAGGTTGGGTTCACCCCTCCACTTT. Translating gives CSARGDRLGSPLHF.

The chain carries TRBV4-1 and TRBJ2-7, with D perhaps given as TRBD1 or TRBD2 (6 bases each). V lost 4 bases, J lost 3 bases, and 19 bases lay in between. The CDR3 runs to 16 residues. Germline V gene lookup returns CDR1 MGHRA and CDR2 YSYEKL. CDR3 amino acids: CASSRLEGGSGYEQYF. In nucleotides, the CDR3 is TGCGCCAGCAGCCGATTAGAAGGGGGGTCCGGCTACGAGCAGTACTTC.

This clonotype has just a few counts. The CDR3 loop reads CASSEGRIYGYTF. CDR3 in DNA: TGTGCCAGCAGCGAAGGACGGATCTATGGCTACACCTTC. J is TRBJ1-2 and V is TRBV28; no clear D. V lost 6 bases to trimming and J lost 4 bases, with 12 bases between them. Germline CDR1 MDHEN, CDR2 SYDVKM. CDR3 length: 13 amino acids.

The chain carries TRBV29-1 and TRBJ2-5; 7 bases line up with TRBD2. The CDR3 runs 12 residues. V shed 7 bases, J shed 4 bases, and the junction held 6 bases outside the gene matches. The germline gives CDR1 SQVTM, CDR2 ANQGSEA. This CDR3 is CSGGGFGETQYF. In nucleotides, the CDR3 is TGCAGCGGCGGGGGTTTCGGAGAGACCCAGTACTTC.

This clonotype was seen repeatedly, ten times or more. The CDR3, as DNA: TGCGCCAGCAGCTTTTTACCGGACAGTACCCCCTACGAGCAGTACTTC. The encoded protein is CASSFLPDSTPYEQYF. The rearrangement joins TRBV5-1 to TRBJ2-7; TRBD1 is a possible D gene (6 bases). The CDR3 covers 16 residues. The germline V gene has CDR1 SGHRS and CDR2 YFSETQ. The ends were cut back, 2 bases at V and 2 bases at J, with 17 bases in the middle.

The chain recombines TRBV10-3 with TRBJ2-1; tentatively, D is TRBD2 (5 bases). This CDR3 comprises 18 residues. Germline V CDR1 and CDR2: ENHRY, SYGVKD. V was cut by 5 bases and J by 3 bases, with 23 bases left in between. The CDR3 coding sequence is TGTGCCATCAGTTCGAGGGTAGGCCCTGCCAAGCGCTACAATGAGCAGTTCTTC. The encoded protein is CAISSRVGPAKRYNEQFF.

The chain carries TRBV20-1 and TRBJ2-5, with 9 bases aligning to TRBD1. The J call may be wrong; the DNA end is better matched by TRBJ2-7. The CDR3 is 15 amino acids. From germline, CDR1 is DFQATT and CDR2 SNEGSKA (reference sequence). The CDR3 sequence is CSAPTHRGLRYEQYF. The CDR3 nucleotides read TGCAGTGCTCCCACCCACAGGGGGCTTAGGTACGAGCAGTACTTC.

CDR3 sequence: CASGLGFDRKRWETQYF. In DNA, the CDR3 is TGTGCTAGTGGTTTGGGGTTTGACCGAAAAAGGTGGGAGACCCAGTACTTC. The chain employs TRBV12-5 and TRBJ2-7; D gene unclear. The closer fit of TRBJ2-5 to the DNA end suggests the J call may be wrong. Germline CDR1 and CDR2: LGHNT and FRNRAP. The CDR3 extends over 17 amino acids.

CDR3 region: CASSPGGIGSYEQYF. CDR3 coding DNA: TGCGCCAGCAGCCCTGGGGGGATAGGCTCCTACGAGCAGTACTTC. V usage is TRBV4-1 and J usage is TRBJ2-7, with TRBD2 as a possible D gene (6 bases). This CDR3 has 15 amino acids. The V end lost 4 bases, the J end lost 0 bases, and 13 bases lay between the germline ends. CDR1 is MGHRA and CDR2 is YSYEKL in the germline V gene.

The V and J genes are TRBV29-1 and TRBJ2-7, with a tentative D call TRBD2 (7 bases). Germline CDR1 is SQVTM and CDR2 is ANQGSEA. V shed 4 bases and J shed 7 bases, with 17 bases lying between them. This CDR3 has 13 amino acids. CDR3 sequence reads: CSVARQVGGEQYF. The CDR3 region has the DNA TGCAGCGTTGCCCGACAGGTCGGGGGGGAGCAGTACTTC.

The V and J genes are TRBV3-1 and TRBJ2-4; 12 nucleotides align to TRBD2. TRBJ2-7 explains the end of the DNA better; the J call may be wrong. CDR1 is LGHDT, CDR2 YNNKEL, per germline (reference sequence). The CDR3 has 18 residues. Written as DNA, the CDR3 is TGTGCCAGCAGCCACTCGTCGAGACTAGCGGGAGTACCCTACGAGCAGTACTTC. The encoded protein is CASSHSSRLAGVPYEQYF.

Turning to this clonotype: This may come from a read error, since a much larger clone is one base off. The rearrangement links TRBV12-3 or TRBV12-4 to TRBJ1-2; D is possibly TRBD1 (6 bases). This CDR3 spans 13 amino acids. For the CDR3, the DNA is TGTACCAGCAGCCCAGGACAGAACTATGGCTACACCTTC. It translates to CTSSPGQNYGYTF.

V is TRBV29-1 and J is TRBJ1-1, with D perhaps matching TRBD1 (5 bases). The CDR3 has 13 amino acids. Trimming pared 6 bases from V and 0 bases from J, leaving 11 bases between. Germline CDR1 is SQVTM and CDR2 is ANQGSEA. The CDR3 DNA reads TGCAGCGTGAAACAGGACATGAACACTGAAGCTTTCTTT. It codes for CSVKQDMNTEAFF.

The CDR3 is CASSRGQTTYGYTF. CDR3 bases: TGCGCCAGCAGCAGGGGACAGACCACATATGGCTACACCTTC. J is TRBJ1-2 and V is TRBV5-1; 7 nucleotides match TRBD1. The germline CDR1 and CDR2 sequences are SGHRS and YFSETQ. The CDR3 loop spans 14 amino acids. V lost 4 bases and J lost 5; bases outside the gene matches: 8.

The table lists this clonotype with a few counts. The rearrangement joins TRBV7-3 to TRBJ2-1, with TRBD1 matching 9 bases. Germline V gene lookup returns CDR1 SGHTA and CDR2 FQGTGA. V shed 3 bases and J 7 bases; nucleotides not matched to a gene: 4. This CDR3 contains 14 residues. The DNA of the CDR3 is TGTGCCAGCAGCTTGACAGGGGGGATGAATGAGCAGTTCTTC. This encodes CASSLTGGMNEQFF.

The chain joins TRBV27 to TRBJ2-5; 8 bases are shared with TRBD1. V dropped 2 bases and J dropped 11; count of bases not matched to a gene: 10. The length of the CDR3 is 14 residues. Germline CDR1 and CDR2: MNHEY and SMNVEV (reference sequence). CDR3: CASSLAGTGYGQYF. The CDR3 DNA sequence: TGTGCCAGCAGTTTAGCGGGGACAGGCTACGGGCAGTACTTC.